A selection of T cell receptor beta chains follows, all from one sample in a study of blood T cell repertoires in COVID-19. The table came from immunoSEQ multiplex PCR; TCRdb's copy has only in-frame clones and leaves some out. The data hold approximately 170,000 clones, with approximately 87% observed a single time. The material sequenced was peripheral blood. Receptors originate from a young man with active or convalescent COVID-19. The CDR3 runs from the conserved cysteine through the conserved F or W. Each record gives: clone size, D gene, V gene, J gene, CDR3 DNA, CDR3 protein. A D gene is named only where the DNA matches it firmly. Clone sizes are given selectively: once, few, many, or a class where the clone is expanded.

>-|TRBD1|TRBV15|TRBJ2-2
TGTGCCACCAGCAATCCTTCCGGGACAGGGCTCACCGGGGAGCTGTTTTTT
CATSNPSGTGLTGELFF
>-|TRBD2|TRBV19|TRBJ2-1
TGTGCCAGTAGTCCCGAGACTAGCGGGAGGGGGGGGTACAATGAGCAGTTCTTC
CASSPETSGRGGYNEQFF
>-|-|TRBV19|TRBJ2-2
TGTGCCAGCAAGGACAACACAGACGTGAACACCGGGGAGCTGTTTTTT
CASKDNTDVNTGELFF
>-|-|TRBV5-1|TRBJ1-1
TGCGCCAGCAGCCAGCAGGGAGGTCTCGCTGAAGCTTTCTTT
CASSQQGGLAEAFF
>-|TRBD1|TRBV5-1|TRBJ1-2
TGCGCCAGCAGCTTGGGGAGACAGGGATCCGGGCAGGCCTATGGCTACACCTTC
CASSLGRQGSGQAYGYTF
>-|TRBD1|TRBV27|TRBJ2-2
TGTGCCAGCAGTTTCTTCAAATGGACAGGGGAGCCCGGGGAGCTGTTTTTT
CASSFFKWTGEPGELFF
>few|-|TRBV6-6|TRBJ1-5
TGTGCCAGCAGTCGATTAGCCCCCGGGAGCAATCAGCCCCAGCATTTT
CASSRLAPGSNQPQHF
>-|TRBD1|TRBV27|TRBJ1-2
TGTGCCACCCAAAGAGGACAGGGAGGGTATGGCTACACCTTC
CATQRGQGGYGYTF
>-|TRBD1|TRBV30|TRBJ2-7
TGTGCCTGGTCGTCGGGACAGGGTTCCTACGAGCAGTACTTC
CAWSSGQGSYEQYF
>-|TRBD2|TRBV5-8|TRBJ2-7
TGTGCCAGCAGCCCGGGGACTAGCGGGAGAAGCTACGAGCAGTACTTC
CASSPGTSGRSYEQYF
>-|TRBD2|TRBV2|TRBJ2-1
TGTGCCAGCAGTGCGGGGGGGCCCTTCAATGAGCAGTTCTTC
CASSAGGPFNEQFF
>-|-|TRBV28|TRBJ2-2
TGTGCCAGCAGTTTGGGTCCCGGGATCACCGGGGAGCTGTTTTTT
CASSLGPGITGELFF
>-|-|TRBV19|TRBJ1-4
TGTGCCAGTAGCGGACAGTACTCAACTAATGAAAAACTGTTTTTT
CASSGQYSTNEKLFF
>-|-|TRBV30|TRBJ2-7
TGTGCCTGGAGTGGGCAGGACGAGCAGTACTTC
CAWSGQDEQYF
>-|TRBD2|TRBV7-2|TRBJ2-5
TGTGCCAGCAGCCAGCCCGGGGGGGCCCAGACCCAGTACTTC
CASSQPGGAQTQYF
>-|TRBD2|TRBV27|TRBJ2-5
TGTGCCAGCAGTCCGAGGACTAGCGGGAGCCCAGAGACCCAGTACTTC
CASSPRTSGSPETQYF
>once|TRBD1|TRBV5-1|TRBJ2-3
TGCGCCAGCAGGGGGACAGGGCTCCCCACAGATACGCAGTATTTT
CASRGTGLPTDTQYF
>once|TRBD2|TRBV5-1|TRBJ2-1
TGCGCCAGCAGCCACAGCGGGAGGGTTTACAATGAGCAGTTCTTC
CASSHSGRVYNEQFF
>-|-|TRBV28|TRBJ1-5
TGTGCCAGCAGTTTCCGGCCCCGGGGAGGCAATCAGCCCCAGCATTTT
CASSFRPRGGNQPQHF
>-|TRBD2|TRBV3-1/TRBV3-2|TRBJ2-3
TGTGCCAGCAGCCGAACTAGCGGGGAGACCACAGATACGCAGTATTTT
CASSRTSGETTDTQYF
>-|TRBD1|TRBV6-6|TRBJ1-4
TGTGCCAGCAGTTACGGGACAGGGGCCCAAAAACTGTTTTTT
CASSYGTGAQKLFF
>-|TRBD1|TRBV6-5|TRBJ1-2
TGTGCCAGCAGTTTAGGGGGCGGGAACATCTATGGCTACACCTTC
CASSLGGGNIYGYTF
>-|-|TRBV2|TRBJ1-1
TGTGCCAGCAAGCAGGACAGTGGTACTGAAGCTTTCTTT
CASKQDSGTEAFF
>-|TRBD1|TRBV29-1|TRBJ1-2
TGCAGCGTTCCTAAGACAGGGGTCTATGGCTACACCTTC
CSVPKTGVYGYTF
>-|-|TRBV7-3|TRBJ1-2
TGTGCCAGCAGTCCGGCCGGTGGAGCTAACTATGGCTACACCTTC
CASSPAGGANYGYTF
>-|-|TRBV19|TRBJ2-1
TGTGCCAGTAGCCCTCTCCCCGCGGGGCCCAATGAGCAGTTCTTC
CASSPLPAGPNEQFF
>-|-|TRBV10-3|TRBJ1-2
TGTGCCATCAGTGAGTCGCGTCAGGGAGGCCACGGCTACACCTTC
CAISESRQGGHGYTF
>-|-|TRBV12-5|TRBJ2-5
TGTGCTAGTGGTTTTGAGGACCAAGAGACCCAGTACTTC
CASGFEDQETQYF
>-|-|TRBV2|TRBJ2-2
TGTGCCAGCAGCAGGACCGGGGAGCTGTTTTTT
CASSRTGELFF
>-|TRBD1|TRBV14|TRBJ1-1
TGTGCCAGCAGCCAAGACCACCCCCCGACAGGGGAGCTCTTGGGCACTGAAGCTTTCTTT
CASSQDHPPTGELLGTEAFF
>few|TRBD1|TRBV5-1|TRBJ1-2
TGCGCCAGCAGCTTAAATACCGGGACAGGAAATGGCTACACCTTC
CASSLNTGTGNGYTF
>-|TRBD2|TRBV7-6|TRBJ2-7
TGTGCCAGCAGCTCTGGGACTAGCGACTACGAGCAGTACTTC
CASSSGTSDYEQYF
>-|TRBD1|TRBV11-3|TRBJ1-2
TGTGCCAGCAGCTCTCGACAGGGGTCGGTCGGCTACACCTTC
CASSSRQGSVGYTF
>-|TRBD1|TRBV5-8|TRBJ1-2
TGTGCCAGCAGCCTAGCCGGGACAGGTGATAACTATGGCTACACCTTC
CASSLAGTGDNYGYTF
>many|-|TRBV2|TRBJ1-6
TGTGCCAATACAGGGAAGGTCGGTTCACCCCTCCACTTT
CANTGKVGSPLHF
>-|-|TRBV25-1|TRBJ1-4
TGTGCCAGCAGTGAACCCCTTCCGGCTAATGAAAAACTGTTTTTT
CASSEPLPANEKLFF
>-|TRBD2|TRBV5-1|TRBJ2-1
TGCGCCAGCAGTGGCCTAGCGGGGGGCGGTGAGCAGTTCTTC
CASSGLAGGGEQFF
>-|-|TRBV24-1|TRBJ2-2
TGTGCCACCAGTGATTCTAACCCGGGGGTCACCGGGGAGCTGTTTTTT
CATSDSNPGVTGELFF
>-|TRBD2|TRBV30|TRBJ2-7
TGTGCCTGGACTACCCGCGGGGGGGACAGCCTGTCCTACGAGCAGTACTTC
CAWTTRGGDSLSYEQYF
>-|TRBD1|TRBV6-5|TRBJ1-2
TGTGCCAGCAGTTCAGGGGGTGGGTATGGCTACACCTTC
CASSSGGGYGYTF
>few|-|TRBV3-1/TRBV3-2|TRBJ2-7
TGTGCCAGCAGCCGCACTCCGGGACATATAACCTACGAGCAGTACTTC
CASSRTPGHITYEQYF
>-|-|TRBV7-8|TRBJ2-1
TGTGCCAGCAGCTTAGAGGCCCCGGGTACTAGCTCCTACAATGAGCAGTTCTTC
CASSLEAPGTSSYNEQFF
>-|TRBD1|TRBV19|TRBJ1-5
TGTGCCAGTAGTATTTACGGCCGGACAGGGGGCGCCGGGAGCAATCAGCCCCAGCATTTT
CASSIYGRTGGAGSNQPQHF
>-|-|TRBV11-2|TRBJ1-5
TGTGCCAGCAGCTTCGGCGGGGGACCAGATCAGCCCCAGCATTTT
CASSFGGGPDQPQHF
>once|-|TRBV27|TRBJ1-2
TGTGCCAGCAGTTTGACCACCCAGGGCTATGGCTACACCTTC
CASSLTTQGYGYTF
>-|-|TRBV28|TRBJ1-2
TGTGCCAGCGGAAGCAGGACAACCGTAAACTATGGCTACACCTTC
CASGSRTTVNYGYTF
>-|-|TRBV21-1|TRBJ2-1
TGTGCCAGCAGCAAGGTTATTGACAGGGCGTCTTACAATGAGCAGTTCTTC
CASSKVIDRASYNEQFF
>-|-|TRBV18|TRBJ2-7
TGTGCCAGCTCACGCCCTCCGGGACAATTCTACGAGCAGTACTTC
CASSRPPGQFYEQYF
>-|-|TRBV11-2|TRBJ1-1
TGTGCCAGCAGCTTTTACCGGGATGTAGGGACTGAAGCTTTCTTT
CASSFYRDVGTEAFF
>-|TRBD2|TRBV5-4|TRBJ2-1
TGTGCCAGCAGCCCGGGGGGGACGAGCTCCTACAATGAGCAGTTCTTC
CASSPGGTSSYNEQFF
>-|TRBD2|TRBV29-1|TRBJ2-1
TGCAGCGTTGAACGGCGGGGGGGCGAGAATGAGCAGTTCTTC
CSVERRGGENEQFF